The 6 T cell receptor beta chains below come from one sample, sequenced in a study of beta chain features in type 1 diabetes. Reverse transcribing all isolated RNA meant expressed TCRB transcripts were sequenced. Sequenced by immunoSEQ multiplex PCR; TCRdb stores in-frame clones only, minus some. The sample includes approximately 160,000 clones, over 7.5% of them seen just once. Sequenced input: central memory CD4+ T cells from blood. The receptors come from a woman between 18 and 29 years old in good health.

This clone was found a few times. This rearrangement joins TRBV5-4 to TRBJ2-3; 7 bases line up with TRBD2. Germline V gene data show CDR1 as SGHNT and CDR2 as YYREEE (reference sequence). Trimming removed 10 bases from V and 5 bases from J; junction bases left unmatched: 10. This CDR3 region has 13 residues. CDR3 loop: CACGPGGLDTQYF. The CDR3 DNA sequence: TGTGCCTGCGGGCCGGGAGGTTTAGATACGCAGTATTTT.

CDR3 region: CASSFLSAGSGGDEQFF. The CDR3 DNA reads as TGTGCCAGCAGCTTCCTATCTGCGGGGTCCGGGGGGGATGAGCAGTTCTTC. The rearrangement links TRBV11-3 to TRBJ2-1, with 8 bases fitting TRBD2. This CDR3 has 17 residues. The junction had 15 bases not matched to a gene; V was cut back by 3 bases and J by 8 bases. Germline V CDR1 and CDR2: SGHNT, YENEEA.

This clone was seen ten or more times. The gene calls are TRBV4-1 and TRBJ2-3; D ambiguous. V lost 0 bases and J lost 6, with 7 bases in between. Germline V gene data show CDR1 as MGHRA and CDR2 as YSYEKL. There are 13 residues in the CDR3. CDR3 residues: CASSQEPRDTQYF. The CDR3 nucleotides read TGCGCCAGCAGCCAAGAACCGCGGGATACGCAGTATTTT.

This clone was counted only a few times. The J gene is TRBJ2-1, the V gene TRBV27, with TRBD2 matching 11 bases. V shed 7 bases, J shed 7 bases, and the junction held 3 bases outside the gene matches. CDR3 size: 13 residues. Germline CDR1 reads MNHEY; CDR2 reads SMNVEV (reference sequence). This CDR3 is CASTRLAGNEQFF. The CDR3 nucleotides read TGTGCCAGCACCCGACTAGCGGGGAATGAGCAGTTCTTC.

This rearrangement joins TRBV7-3 to TRBJ2-3, with 7 bases matching TRBD2. Germline V gene data show CDR1 as SGHTA and CDR2 as FQGTGA. The CDR3 runs 13 residues. Germline trimming cut 6 bases from V and 1 base from J; bases unmatched to any gene: 1. The CDR3: CASSAGGTDTQYF. The CDR3 nucleotides read TGTGCCAGCAGTGCGGGAGGCACAGATACGCAGTATTTT.

This clone was counted a few times. The gene calls are TRBV9 and TRBJ1-1; the D gene is possibly TRBD1 (5 bases). The CDR3 sequence is 13 residues long. Germline assignment: CDR1 SGDLS and CDR2 YYNGEE. V was trimmed by 0 bases and J by 4 bases, leaving 7 bases between them. Written as DNA, the CDR3 is TGTGCCAGCAGCGTAGGAACAGGCACTGAAGCTTTCTTT. Translation: CASSVGTGTEAFF.